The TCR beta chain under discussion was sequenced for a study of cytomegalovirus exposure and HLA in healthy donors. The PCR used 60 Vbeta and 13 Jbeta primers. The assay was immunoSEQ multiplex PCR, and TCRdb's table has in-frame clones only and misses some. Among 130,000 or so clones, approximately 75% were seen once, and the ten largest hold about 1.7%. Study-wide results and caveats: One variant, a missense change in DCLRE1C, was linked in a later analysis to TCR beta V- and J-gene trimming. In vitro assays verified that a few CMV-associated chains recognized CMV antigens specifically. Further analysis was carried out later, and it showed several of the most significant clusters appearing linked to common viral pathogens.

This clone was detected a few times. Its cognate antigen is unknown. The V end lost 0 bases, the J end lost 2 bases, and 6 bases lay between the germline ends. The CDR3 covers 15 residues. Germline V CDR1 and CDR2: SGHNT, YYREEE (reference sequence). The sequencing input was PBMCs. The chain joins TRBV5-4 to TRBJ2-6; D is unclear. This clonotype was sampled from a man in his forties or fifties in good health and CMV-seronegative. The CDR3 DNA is TGTGCCAGCAGCTTGGACGGAGCTGGGGCCAACGTCCTGACTTTC. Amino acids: CASSLDGAGANVLTF.